A selection of T cell receptor beta chains follows, all from one sample in a study of Ad26.COV2.S vaccination and SARS-CoV-2 variants. Clones were read by immunoSEQ multiplex PCR, and TCRdb kept only the in-frame ones, dropping some. The repertoire holds about 350,000 clones, with roughly 91% as singletons. The input for sequencing was peripheral blood, taken in a trial of Ad26.COV2.S vaccine versus placebo. These receptor sequences come from a person aged 18-60 years who received the Ad26.COV2.S COVID-19 vaccine or a placebo. The CDR3 runs from the conserved cysteine through the conserved F or W. Each record gives: V gene, J gene, D gene, CDR3 protein, CDR3 DNA. A D gene is named only where the DNA matches it firmly.

>TRBV2|TRBJ2-2|-
CASSDMGPIATGELFF
TGTGCCAGCAGTGATATGGGTCCGATCGCAACCGGGGAGCTGTTTTTT
>TRBV18|TRBJ2-2|TRBD2
CASSTRGRAGELFF
TGTGCCAGCTCAACCAGAGGGAGGGCCGGGGAGCTGTTTTTT